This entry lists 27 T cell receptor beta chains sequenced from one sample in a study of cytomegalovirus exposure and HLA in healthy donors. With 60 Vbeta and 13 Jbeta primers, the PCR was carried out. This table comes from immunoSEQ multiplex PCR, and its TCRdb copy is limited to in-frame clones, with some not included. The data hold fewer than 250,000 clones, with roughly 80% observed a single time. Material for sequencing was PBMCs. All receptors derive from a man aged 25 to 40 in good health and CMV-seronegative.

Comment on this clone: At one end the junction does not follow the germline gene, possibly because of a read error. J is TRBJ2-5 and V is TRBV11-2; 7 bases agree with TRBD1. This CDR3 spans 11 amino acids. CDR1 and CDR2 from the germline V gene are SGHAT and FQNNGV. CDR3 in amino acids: CASSITGVGDF. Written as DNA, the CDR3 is TGTGCCAGCAGCATTACAGGGGTAGGGGACTTC.

The CDR3 protein is CAISELGNSGGYTF. The CDR3 DNA reads TGTGCCATCAGTGAGCTCGGGAACTCTGGAGGCTACACCTTC. The chain combines TRBV10-3 with TRBJ1-2; D uncertain. Germline V lookup: CDR1 ENHRY, CDR2 SYGVKD. The V and J ends lost 2 bases and 8 bases respectively, with 15 bases between them. The CDR3 runs 14 residues.

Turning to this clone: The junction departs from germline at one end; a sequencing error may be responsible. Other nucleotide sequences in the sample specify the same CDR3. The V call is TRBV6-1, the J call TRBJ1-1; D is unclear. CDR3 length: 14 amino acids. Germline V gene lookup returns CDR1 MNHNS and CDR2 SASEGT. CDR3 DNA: TGTGCCAGCAGTGAAGCGGAGGGTATCACTGAAGCCTTCTTT. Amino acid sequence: CASSEAEGITEAFF.

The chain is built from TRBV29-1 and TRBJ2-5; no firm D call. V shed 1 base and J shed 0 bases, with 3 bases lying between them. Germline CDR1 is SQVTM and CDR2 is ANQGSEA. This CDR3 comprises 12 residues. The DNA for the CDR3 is TGCAGCGTTGAAGCGTACCAAGAGACCCAGTACTTC. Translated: CSVEAYQETQYF.

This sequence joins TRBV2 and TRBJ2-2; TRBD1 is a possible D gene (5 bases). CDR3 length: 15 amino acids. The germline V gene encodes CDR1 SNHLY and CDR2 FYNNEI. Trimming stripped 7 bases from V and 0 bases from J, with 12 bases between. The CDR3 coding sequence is TGTGCCAGCATACGGACACACGCGAACACCGGGGAGCTGTTTTTT. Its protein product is CASIRTHANTGELFF.

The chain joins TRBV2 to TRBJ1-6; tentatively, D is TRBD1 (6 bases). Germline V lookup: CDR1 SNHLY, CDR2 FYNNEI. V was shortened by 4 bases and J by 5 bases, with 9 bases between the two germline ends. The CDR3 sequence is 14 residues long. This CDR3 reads CASSVDRHNSPLHF. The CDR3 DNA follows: TGTGCCAGCAGTGTGGACAGACATAATTCACCCCTCCACTTT. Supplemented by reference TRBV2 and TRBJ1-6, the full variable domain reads EPEVTQTPSHQVTQMGQEVILRCVPISNHLYFYWYRQILGQKVEFLVSFYNNEISEKSEIFDDQFSVERPDGSNFTLKIRSTKLEDSAMYFCASSVDRHNSPLHFGNGTRLTVT.

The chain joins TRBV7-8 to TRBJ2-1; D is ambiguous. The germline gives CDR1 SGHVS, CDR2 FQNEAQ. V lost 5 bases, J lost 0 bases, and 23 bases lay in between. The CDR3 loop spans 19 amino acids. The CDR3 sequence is CASSRTSSPHSSSYNEQFF. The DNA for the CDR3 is TGTGCCAGCAGCCGCACCTCAAGCCCCCACAGCAGCTCCTACAATGAGCAGTTCTTC. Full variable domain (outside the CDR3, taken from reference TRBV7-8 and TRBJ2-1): GAGVSQSPRYKVAKRGQDVALRCDPISGHVSLFWYQQALGQGPEFLTYFQNEAQLDKSGLPSDRFFAERPEGSVSTLKIQRTQQEDSAVYLCASSRTSSPHSSSYNEQFFGPGTRLTVL.

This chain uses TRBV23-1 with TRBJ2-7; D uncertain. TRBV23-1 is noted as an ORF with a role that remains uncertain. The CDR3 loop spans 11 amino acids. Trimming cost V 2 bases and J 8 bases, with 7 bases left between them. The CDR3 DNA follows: TGCGCCAGCAGTCAAAAGCCCCAGCAGTACTTC. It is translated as CASSQKPQQYF.

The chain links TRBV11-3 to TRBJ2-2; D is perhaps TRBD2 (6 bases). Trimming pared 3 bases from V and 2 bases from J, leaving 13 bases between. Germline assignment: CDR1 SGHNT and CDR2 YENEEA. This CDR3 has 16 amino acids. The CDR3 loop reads CASSFRDFYNTGELFF. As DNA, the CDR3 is TGTGCCAGCAGCTTCCGGGACTTTTACAACACCGGGGAGCTGTTTTTT. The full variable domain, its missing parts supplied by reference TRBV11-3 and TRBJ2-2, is EAGVVQSPRYKIIEKKQPVAFWCNPISGHNTLYWYLQNLGQGPELLIRYENEEAVDDSQLPKDRFSAERLKGVDSTLKIQPAELGDSAVYLCASSFRDFYNTGELFFGEGSRLTVL.

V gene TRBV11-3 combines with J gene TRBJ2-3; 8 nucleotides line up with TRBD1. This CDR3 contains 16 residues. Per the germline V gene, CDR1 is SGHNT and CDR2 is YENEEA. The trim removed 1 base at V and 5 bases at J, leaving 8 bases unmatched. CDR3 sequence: CASSLGRTGLEDTQYF. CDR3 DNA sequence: TGTGCCAGCAGCTTAGGTAGGACAGGGTTGGAAGATACGCAGTATTTT.

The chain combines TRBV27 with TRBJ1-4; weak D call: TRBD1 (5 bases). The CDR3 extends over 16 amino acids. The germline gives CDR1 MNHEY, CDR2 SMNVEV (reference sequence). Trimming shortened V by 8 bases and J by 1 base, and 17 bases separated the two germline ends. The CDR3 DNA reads TGTGCCAGCCGCAAGGGGCAGGTTTTAACTAATGAAAAACTGTTTTTT. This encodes CASRKGQVLTNEKLFF.

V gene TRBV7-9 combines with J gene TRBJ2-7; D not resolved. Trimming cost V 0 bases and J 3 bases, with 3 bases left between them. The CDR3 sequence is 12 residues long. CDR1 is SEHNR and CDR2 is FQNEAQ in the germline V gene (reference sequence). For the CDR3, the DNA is TGTGCCAGCAGCTTAGCCCTCTACGAGCAGTACTTC. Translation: CASSLALYEQYF.

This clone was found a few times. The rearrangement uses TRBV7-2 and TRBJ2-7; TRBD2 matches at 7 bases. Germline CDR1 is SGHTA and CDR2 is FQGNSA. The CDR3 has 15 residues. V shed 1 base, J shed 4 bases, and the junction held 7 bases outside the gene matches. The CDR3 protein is CASSLGASGVYEQYF. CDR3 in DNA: TGTGCCAGCAGCTTAGGGGCTAGCGGAGTTTACGAGCAGTACTTC.

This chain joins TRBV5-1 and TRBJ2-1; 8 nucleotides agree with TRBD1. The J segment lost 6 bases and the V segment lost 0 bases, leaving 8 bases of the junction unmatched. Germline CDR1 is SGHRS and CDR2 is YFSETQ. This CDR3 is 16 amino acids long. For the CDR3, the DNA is TGCGCCAGCAGCTTGGTTGGCCAGGGGGCGTTCAATGAGCAGTTCTTC. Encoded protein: CASSLVGQGAFNEQFF.

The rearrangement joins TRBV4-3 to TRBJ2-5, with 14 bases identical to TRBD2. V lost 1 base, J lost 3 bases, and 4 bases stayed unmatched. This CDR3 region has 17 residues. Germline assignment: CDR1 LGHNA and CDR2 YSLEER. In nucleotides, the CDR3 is TGCGCCAGCAGCCAAGGGGGGACTAGCGGGGGTGAAGAGACCCAGTACTTC. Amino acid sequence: CASSQGGTSGGEETQYF.

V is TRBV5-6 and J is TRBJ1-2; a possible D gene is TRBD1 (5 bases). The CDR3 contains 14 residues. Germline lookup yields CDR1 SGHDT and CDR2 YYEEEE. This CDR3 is CVSGAGSTNYGYTF. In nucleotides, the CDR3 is TGTGTCAGTGGGGCAGGTTCGACTAACTATGGCTACACCTTC.

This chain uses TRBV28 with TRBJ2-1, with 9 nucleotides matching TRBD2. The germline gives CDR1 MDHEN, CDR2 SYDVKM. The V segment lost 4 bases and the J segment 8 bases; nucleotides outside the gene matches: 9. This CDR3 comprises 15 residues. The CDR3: CASSWAGGAVYEQFF. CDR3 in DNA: TGTGCCAGCAGTTGGGCGGGGGGGGCAGTTTATGAGCAGTTCTTC.

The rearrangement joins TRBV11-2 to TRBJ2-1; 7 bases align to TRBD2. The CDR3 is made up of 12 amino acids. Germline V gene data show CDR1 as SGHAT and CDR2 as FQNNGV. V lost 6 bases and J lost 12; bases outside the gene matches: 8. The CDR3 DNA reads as TGTGCCAGCAGTTTATCCGGGACTACGCAGTTCTTC. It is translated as CASSLSGTTQFF.

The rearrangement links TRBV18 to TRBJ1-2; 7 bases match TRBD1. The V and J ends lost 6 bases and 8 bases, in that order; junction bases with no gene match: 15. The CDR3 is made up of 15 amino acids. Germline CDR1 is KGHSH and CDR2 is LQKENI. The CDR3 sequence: CASSRDRDREGGYTF. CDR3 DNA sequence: TGTGCCAGCTCCCGTGACAGGGACCGGGAAGGAGGCTACACCTTC.

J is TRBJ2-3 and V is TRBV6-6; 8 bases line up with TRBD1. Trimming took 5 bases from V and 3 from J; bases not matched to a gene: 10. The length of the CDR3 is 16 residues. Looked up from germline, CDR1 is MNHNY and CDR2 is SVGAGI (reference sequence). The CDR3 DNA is TGTGCCAGCAGTGGGGAGACAGGGGTTGGGACAGATACGCAGTATTTT. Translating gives CASSGETGVGTDTQYF.

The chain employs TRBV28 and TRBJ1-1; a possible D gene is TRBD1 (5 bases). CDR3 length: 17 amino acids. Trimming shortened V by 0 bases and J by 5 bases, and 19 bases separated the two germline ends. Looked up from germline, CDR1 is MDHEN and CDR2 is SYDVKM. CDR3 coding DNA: TGTGCCAGCAGTTTATGGACGGCCGCGGGGCCTAAGACTGAAGCTTTCTTT. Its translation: CASSLWTAAGPKTEAFF.

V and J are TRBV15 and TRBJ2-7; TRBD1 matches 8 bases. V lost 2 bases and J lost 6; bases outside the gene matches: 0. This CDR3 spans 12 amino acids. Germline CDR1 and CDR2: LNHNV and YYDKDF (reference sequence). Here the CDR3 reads CATSRTGGEQYF. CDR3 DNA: TGTGCCACCAGCAGAACAGGGGGCGAGCAGTACTTC.

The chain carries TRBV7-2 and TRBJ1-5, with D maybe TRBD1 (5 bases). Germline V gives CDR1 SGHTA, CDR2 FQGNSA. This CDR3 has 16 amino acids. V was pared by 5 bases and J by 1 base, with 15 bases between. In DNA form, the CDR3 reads TGTGCCAGCAGCGAAAGGGGTAGGCAGAGCAATCAGCCCCAGCATTTT. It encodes CASSERGRQSNQPQHF.

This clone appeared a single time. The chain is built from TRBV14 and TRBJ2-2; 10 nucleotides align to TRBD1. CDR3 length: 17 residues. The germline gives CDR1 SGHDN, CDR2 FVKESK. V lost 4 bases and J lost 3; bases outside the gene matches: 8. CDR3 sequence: CASSLPRGTGDTGELFF. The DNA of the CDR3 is TGTGCCAGCAGCCTCCCCCGGGGGACAGGGGACACCGGGGAGCTGTTTTTT.

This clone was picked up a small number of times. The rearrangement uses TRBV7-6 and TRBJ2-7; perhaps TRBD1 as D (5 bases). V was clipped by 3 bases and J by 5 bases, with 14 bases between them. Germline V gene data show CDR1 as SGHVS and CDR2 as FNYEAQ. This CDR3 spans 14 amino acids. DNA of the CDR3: TGTGCCAGCAGCTTGTCCCCAGGGAAGAACGAGCAGTACTTC. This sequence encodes CASSLSPGKNEQYF.

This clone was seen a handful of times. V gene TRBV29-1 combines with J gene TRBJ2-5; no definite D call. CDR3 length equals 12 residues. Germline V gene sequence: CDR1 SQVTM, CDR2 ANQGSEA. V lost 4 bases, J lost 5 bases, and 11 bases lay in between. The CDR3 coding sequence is TGCAGCGTTGCCGTCGTTCTTGAGACCCAGTACTTC. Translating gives CSVAVVLETQYF.

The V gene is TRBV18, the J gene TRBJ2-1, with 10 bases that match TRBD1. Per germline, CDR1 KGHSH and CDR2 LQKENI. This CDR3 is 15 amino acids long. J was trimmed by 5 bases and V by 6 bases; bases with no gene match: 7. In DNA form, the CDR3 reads TGTGCCAGCTCCCCAGGACAGGGGGGAAACAATGAGCAGTTCTTC. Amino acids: CASSPGQGGNNEQFF.